The rows below give T cell receptor beta chains drawn from one sample of a study of PD-L1 blockade in urothelial cancer. Clones were read by immunoSEQ multiplex PCR, and TCRdb kept only the in-frame ones, dropping some. The table has approximately 110,000 clones, approximately 85% seen once. Sequencing used PBMCs, obtained around atezolizumab (anti-PD-L1) treatment. These receptors were taken from a man between 50 and 59 years old with urothelial cancer. CDR3s include the opening cysteine and the closing phenylalanine or tryptophan. The D gene is left open where the match is weak. Clone size is not always given. Where it is, it says once, few, many or a class for expanded clones.

j_gene | v_gene | len | d_gene | abundance | CDR3aa | CDR3nt
TRBJ2-5 | TRBV30 | 13 | TRBD1 | . | CAWSPNRGETQYF | TGTGCCTGGAGTCCCAACAGGGGAGAGACCCAGTACTTC
TRBJ2-6 | TRBV19 | 14 | . | . | CASSLRSGANVLTF | TGTGCCAGTAGCTTGCGCTCTGGGGCCAACGTCCTGACTTTC
TRBJ1-5 | TRBV27 | 15 | TRBD1 | . | CASSLGTGGNQPQHF | TGTGCCAGCAGTTTGGGGACAGGGGGAAATCAGCCCCAGCATTTT
TRBJ1-2 | TRBV28 | 17 | TRBD1 | . | CASSRRTGGEGRYGYTF | TGTGCCAGCAGTCGACGGACAGGGGGCGAAGGGAGATATGGCTACACCTTC
TRBJ2-1 | TRBV4-1 | 18 | TRBD2 | . | CASSQGTSGRRAYNEQFF | TGCGCCAGCAGCCAAGGGACTAGCGGGAGAAGAGCCTACAATGAGCAGTTCTTC
TRBJ2-1 | TRBV5-1 | 15 | TRBD2 | . | CASSLVSGSSHEQFF | TGCGCCAGCAGCTTGGTTAGCGGGAGTTCCCATGAGCAGTTCTTC
TRBJ2-5 | TRBV5-1 | 14 | TRBD2 | . | CASSLGGGEETQYF | TGCGCCAGCAGCTTGGGCGGGGGGGAAGAGACCCAGTACTTC
TRBJ1-1 | TRBV18 | 14 | TRBD1 | . | CASSPGQTNTEAFF | TGTGCCAGCTCACCGGGACAGACGAACACTGAAGCTTTCTTT
TRBJ2-1 | TRBV6-1 | 13 | TRBD2 | . | CASSYSGPNEQFF | TGTGCCAGCAGTTATAGCGGGCCCAATGAGCAGTTCTTC
TRBJ2-1 | TRBV6-6 | 15 | TRBD1 | few | CASRDGPTGANEQFF | TGTGCCAGCAGAGATGGGCCGACAGGGGCCAATGAGCAGTTCTTC
TRBJ1-6 | TRBV6-6 | 15 | . | once | CASSIPLGGDSPLHF | TGTGCCAGCAGCATTCCTCTAGGGGGGGATTCACCCCTCCACTTT
TRBJ2-5 | TRBV7-9 | 18 | TRBD2 | . | CASSLGGKIAGKGETQYF | TGTGCCAGCAGCTTAGGCGGAAAGATAGCGGGAAAGGGCGAGACCCAGTACTTC
TRBJ1-1 | TRBV13 | 11 | TRBD1 | . | CASSWTGGAFF | TGTGCCAGCAGCTGGACAGGGGGGGCTTTCTTT
TRBJ1-6 | TRBV5-1 | 18 | . | many | CASSPKSPLDRNYSPLHF | TGCGCCAGCAGTCCAAAGAGCCCCCTCGACAGGAATTATTCACCCCTCCACTTT
TRBJ1-3 | TRBV5-4 | 13 | . | . | CASSSQAGNTIYF | TGTGCCAGCAGCTCACAGGCCGGAAACACCATATATTTT
TRBJ2-3 | TRBV6-5 | 14 | . | . | CASRAGASTDTQYF | TGTGCCAGCAGGGCGGGTGCTAGCACAGATACGCAGTATTTT
TRBJ2-5 | TRBV6-5 | 14 | . | . | CASRDGTSQETQYF | TGTGCCAGCAGGGACGGGACAAGCCAAGAGACCCAGTACTTC
TRBJ2-1 | TRBV4-1 | 16 | . | . | CASSQGKLAADNEQFF | TGCGCCAGCAGCCAAGGAAAACTAGCCGCTGACAATGAGCAGTTCTTC
TRBJ2-1 | TRBV28 | 15 | TRBD1 | . | CASRNAGGSYNEQFF | TGTGCCAGCCGAAACGCAGGGGGCTCCTACAATGAGCAGTTCTTC
TRBJ2-7 | TRBV5-5 | 15 | . | . | CASSDLGATSYEQYF | TGTGCCAGCAGCGATCTAGGGGCCACATCCTACGAGCAGTACTTC
TRBJ2-1 | TRBV28 | 17 | . | . | CASSLPPGHSRSNEQFF | TGTGCCAGCAGTTTACCACCGGGACACTCAAGGTCGAATGAGCAGTTCTTC
TRBJ1-6 | TRBV11-1 | 13 | . | . | CASSATGDSPLHF | TGTGCCAGCAGCGCGACAGGTGATTCACCCCTCCACTTT
TRBJ1-1 | TRBV7-9 | 14 | TRBD1 | . | CASRTTGENTEAFF | TGTGCCAGCAGGACGACAGGGGAGAACACTGAAGCTTTCTTT
TRBJ2-7 | TRBV27 | 15 | TRBD1 | . | CASSLSGQSHYEQYF | TGTGCCAGCAGTTTATCGGGACAGAGCCACTACGAGCAGTACTTC